Below, 17 T cell receptor beta chains from the same sample are listed, as sequenced in a study of blood T cell repertoires in COVID-19. Produced via immunoSEQ multiplex PCR; TCRdb's table is partial and in-frame only. Of roughly 700,000 clones in the sample, 75% to 90% are singletons; the top ten hold around 0.3%. Sequenced material: peripheral blood. Receptors originate from a woman under 30 with acute or convalescent COVID-19.

The gene calls are TRBV27 and TRBJ1-4, with D possibly being TRBD1 (5 bases). CDR1 is MNHEY and CDR2 is SMNVEV in the germline V gene (reference sequence). CDR3 length: 18 residues. The V and J ends lost 4 bases and 6 bases respectively, with 24 bases between them. The CDR3 coding sequence is TGTGCCAGCAGTTCCCAAAATTCTTGGGGGACTCGCGATGAAAAACTGTTTTTT. This translates into CASSSQNSWGTRDEKLFF.

This chain links TRBV7-9 with TRBJ2-2, with D uncertain. V gave up 1 base and J gave up 1 base, with 4 bases separating them. Per the germline V gene, CDR1 is SEHNR and CDR2 is FQNEAQ (reference sequence). The CDR3 has 14 residues. CDR3 bases: TGTGCCAGCAGCTTAGTCGTGAACACCGGGGAGCTGTTTTTT. Amino acids: CASSLVVNTGELFF.

The rearrangement links TRBV7-3 to TRBJ1-1; 9 positions agree with TRBD1. This CDR3 contains 16 residues. With 0 bases clipped from V and 5 bases from J, the junction kept 7 bases outside the gene matches. Germline CDR1 SGHTA, CDR2 FQGTGA. CDR3 protein: CASSLTSYRGRTEAFF. CDR3 DNA sequence: TGTGCCAGCAGCTTAACGTCGTACAGGGGGCGTACTGAAGCTTTCTTT.

In DNA, the CDR3 is TGTGCCAGCAGCCCACTTACAGGGTTACATCGAATGTGGAACACTGAAGCTTTCTTT. Residues: CASSPLTGLHRMWNTEAFF. This rearrangement joins TRBV4-2 to TRBJ1-1; D perhaps matches TRBD1 (6 bases). The germline V gene encodes CDR1 LGHNA and CDR2 YNFKEQ. The length of the CDR3 is 19 residues. The germline V and J ends were trimmed by 4 bases and 1 base, with 25 bases remaining between them.

The rearrangement links TRBV20-1 to TRBJ1-1, with no clear D. CDR3 length: 10 residues. Trimming removed 5 bases from V and 8 bases from J, with 9 bases in between. Germline V gives CDR1 DFQATT, CDR2 SNEGSKA (reference sequence). CDR3 amino acids: CSALASEAFF. The CDR3 nucleotides are TGCAGTGCTCTCGCGTCCGAAGCTTTCTTT.

V gene TRBV6-5 combines with J gene TRBJ2-7, with 10 positions matching TRBD2. From germline, CDR1 is MNHEY and CDR2 SVGAGI. This CDR3 spans 14 amino acids. The J segment lost 7 bases and the V segment lost 8 bases, leaving 11 bases of the junction unmatched. The CDR3 DNA reads TGTGCCAGCCGATTAAGCGGGGGGGCGGAGGAGCAGTACTTC. Protein product: CASRLSGGAEEQYF.

The rearrangement joins TRBV6-2 or TRBV6-3 to TRBJ2-6; no clear D gene. CDR1 is MNHEY and CDR2 is SVGEGT in the germline V gene. Trimming pared 2 bases from V and 2 bases from J, leaving 10 bases between. The CDR3 sequence is 16 residues long. CDR3 nucleotides: TGTGCCAGCAGTTACGGTTTGAGTACTGGGGCCAACGTCCTGACTTTC. Protein sequence: CASSYGLSTGANVLTF.

V is TRBV13 and J is TRBJ2-1; 10 nucleotides align to TRBD1. After removal of 5 bases from V and 16 bases from J, the junction contained 11 bases not matched to a gene. Germline V gene data show CDR1 as PRHDT and CDR2 as FYEKMQ (reference sequence). This CDR3 is 13 amino acids long. For the CDR3, the DNA is TGTGCCAGCAGCACCGACCAGGGACAGGGGACTTTCTTC. Translated: CASSTDQGQGTFF.

The rearrangement links TRBV7-2 to TRBJ2-7; tentative D call: TRBD1 (6 bases). The V gene's germline CDR1 is SGHTA and CDR2 FQGNSA. V was trimmed by 3 bases and J by 2 bases, leaving 11 bases between them. The CDR3 sequence is 14 residues long. CDR3 in amino acids: CASSFGTRTYEQYF. In nucleotides, the CDR3 is TGTGCCAGCAGCTTTGGGACACGCACCTACGAGCAGTACTTC.

DNA of the CDR3: TGTGCCAGTAGTATCCCGCACAATTTGCCCCAGCATTTT. Translation: CASSIPHNLPQHF. The chain links TRBV19 to TRBJ1-5; D remains ambiguous. CDR3 length: 13 amino acids. Germline CDR1 reads LNHDA; CDR2 reads SQIVND (reference sequence). V gave up 3 bases and J gave up 9 bases, with 12 bases separating them.

This clone has a single count. Within the sample, other DNA sequences also encode this same CDR3. J is TRBJ2-7 and V is TRBV19; the match to TRBD1 covers 7 bases. Trimming cost V 5 bases and J 2 bases; bases outside gene matches: 3. This CDR3 has 13 amino acids. The germline V gene encodes CDR1 LNHDA and CDR2 SQIVND (reference sequence). The CDR3 DNA reads TGTGCCAGTAGTGTGGGACAGACCTACGAGCAGTACTTC. This gives the protein CASSVGQTYEQYF.

This clone has a handful of counts. CDR3 sequence reads: CATSDPSPGQEALGEQFF. CDR3 nucleotides: TGTGCCACCAGTGATCCCTCGCCGGGACAGGAGGCTTTGGGTGAGCAGTTCTTC. The V call is TRBV24-1, the J call TRBJ2-1; 8 bases agree with TRBD1. Germline V gene sequence: CDR1 KGHDR, CDR2 SFDVKD. V was clipped by 3 bases and J by 9 bases; unmatched bases: 18. CDR3 size: 18 residues.

The gene calls are TRBV9 and TRBJ2-4; D is uncertain. The germline V and J ends were trimmed by 0 bases and 2 bases, with 12 bases remaining between them. Germline V gene sequence: CDR1 SGDLS, CDR2 YYNGEE. CDR3 length: 16 amino acids. CDR3 DNA sequence: TGTGCCAGCAGCGTAGGCCCCGAGCTTCCCAAAAACATTCAGTACTTC. Protein: CASSVGPELPKNIQYF.

V usage is TRBV30 and J usage is TRBJ2-7; tentative D call: TRBD1 (5 bases). Between the trimmed V and J ends, which lost 1 base and 2 bases, there was a span of 15 bases. The CDR3 has 15 amino acids. The V gene's germline CDR1 is GTSNPN and CDR2 SVGIG (reference sequence). CDR3 loop: CAWSAPLGRAYEQYF. The CDR3 DNA reads TGTGCCTGGAGTGCCCCCCTGGGCAGGGCCTACGAGCAGTACTTC.

The V gene is TRBV9, the J gene TRBJ2-3, with a tentative D call TRBD1 (7 bases). CDR3 length equals 15 residues. V was shortened by 3 bases and J by 3 bases, with 14 bases between the two germline ends. Germline V gene sequence: CDR1 SGDLS, CDR2 YYNGEE. As DNA, the CDR3 is TGTGCCAGCAGCGCTGCGGGACAGCGAACAGATACGCAGTATTTT. Protein sequence: CASSAAGQRTDTQYF.

V usage is TRBV7-9 and J usage is TRBJ2-7, with TRBD1 matching 8 bases. Germline loops: CDR1 SEHNR, CDR2 FQNEAQ (reference sequence). Germline trimming cut 5 bases from V and 4 bases from J; bases unmatched to any gene: 13. The CDR3 has 16 amino acids. The chain's CDR3 is CASSDNRGVIVYEQYF. As DNA, the CDR3 is TGTGCCAGCAGCGATAACAGGGGGGTAATTGTATACGAGCAGTACTTC. The full variable domain, in which reference TRBV7-9 and TRBJ2-7 provide the parts outside the CDR3, is DTGVSQNPRHKITKRGQNVTFRCDPISEHNRLYWYRQTLGQGPEFLTYFQNEAQLEKSRLLSDRFSAERPKGSFSTLEIQRTEQGDSAMYLCASSDNRGVIVYEQYFGPGTRLTVT.

This clone has just a few counts. This chain joins TRBV9 and TRBJ1-1, with a weak D call TRBD1 (5 bases). This CDR3 region has 15 residues. Germline loops: CDR1 SGDLS, CDR2 YYNGEE. V lost 0 bases to trimming and J lost 0 bases, with 9 bases between them. The CDR3 nucleotides are TGTGCCAGCAGCGTAGCTTTGGACATGAACACTGAAGCTTTCTTT. Protein product: CASSVALDMNTEAFF.